A selection of T cell receptor beta chains follows, all from one sample in a study of CD8+ T cells in alopecia areata. Profiling relied on immunoSEQ multiplex PCR, and the TCRdb table lists in-frame clones only, not all of them. The sample lists about 87,000 clones, about 70% occurring once. The specimen was CD8+ T cells sorted from blood, collected at week 44, from a patient treated with tofacitinib. Every receptor here comes from a human donor with alopecia areata. CDR3s include the opening cysteine and the closing phenylalanine or tryptophan. Fields, in order: CDR3 protein, CDR3 DNA, J gene, clone size, D gene, V gene. D genes are given only for firm matches. Not all rows give a size; the values are once, few, many and, for expanded clones, a class.

CDR3: CASSEPLAGNPDTQYF; DNA: TGTGCCAGCAGTGAACCCCTAGCGGGGAATCCAGATACGCAGTATTTT; J: TRBJ2-3; size: few; D: TRBD2; V: TRBV6-4
CDR3: CASSIAGQANTEAFF; DNA: TGTGCCAGCAGCATCGCCGGACAGGCAAACACTGAAGCTTTCTTT; J: TRBJ1-1; size: NA; D: TRBD1; V: TRBV7-9
CDR3: CASSQDTSYEQYF; DNA: TGCGCCAGCAGCCAAGATACGAGCTACGAGCAGTACTTC; J: TRBJ2-7; size: NA; D: NA; V: TRBV4-3
CDR3: CASSSLANTEAFF; DNA: TGTGCCAGCAGTTCGTTAGCGAACACTGAAGCTTTCTTT; J: TRBJ1-1; size: NA; D: NA; V: TRBV27
CDR3: CASSDWDEQFF; DNA: TGTGCCAGCAGTGATTGGGATGAGCAGTTCTTC; J: TRBJ2-1; size: NA; D: NA; V: TRBV2
CDR3: CAWSPSLTGSTEAFF; DNA: TGTGCCTGGAGTCCCTCCTTGACAGGCAGTACTGAAGCTTTCTTT; J: TRBJ1-1; size: NA; D: NA; V: TRBV30
CDR3: CAISEAGGYSPLHF; DNA: TGTGCCATCAGTGAAGCAGGGGGATATTCACCCCTCCACTTT; J: TRBJ1-6; size: NA; D: TRBD1; V: TRBV10-3
CDR3: CASSQEGQGQYSNQPQHF; DNA: TGTGCCAGCAGCCAAGAAGGGCAAGGACAGTATAGCAATCAGCCCCAGCATTTT; J: TRBJ1-5; size: few; D: NA; V: TRBV14
CDR3: CAWTGVGTNEKLFF; DNA: TGTGCCTGGACTGGGGTTGGAACTAATGAAAAACTGTTTTTT; J: TRBJ1-4; size: NA; D: NA; V: TRBV30
CDR3: CAWSVWRQRNTEAFF; DNA: TGTGCCTGGAGTGTGTGGCGACAACGGAACACTGAAGCTTTCTTT; J: TRBJ1-1; size: NA; D: NA; V: TRBV30
CDR3: CASSARPGQGGYDYGYTF; DNA: TGTGCCAGTAGTGCCCGACCGGGACAGGGAGGGTACGACTATGGCTACACCTTC; J: TRBJ1-2; size: NA; D: TRBD1; V: TRBV19
CDR3: CASSESTRGSGYTF; DNA: TGCGCCAGCAGTGAGTCGACTCGGGGGTCGGGCTACACCTTC; J: TRBJ1-2; size: few; D: NA; V: TRBV10-2
CDR3: CAIRGPTDYEQYF; DNA: TGTGCCATCAGGGGGCCTACAGACTACGAGCAGTACTTC; J: TRBJ2-7; size: NA; D: NA; V: TRBV10-3
CDR3: CASSDRSDQPQHF; DNA: TGTGCCAGTAGTGACAGGTCAGATCAGCCCCAGCATTTT; J: TRBJ1-5; size: once; D: NA; V: TRBV19
CDR3: CASSLGAGDTQYF; DNA: TGTGCCAGCAGCTTAGGGGCTGGCGATACGCAGTATTTT; J: TRBJ2-3; size: few; D: NA; V: TRBV11-2
CDR3: CAFGLAGGRTQYF; DNA: TGTGCCTTTGGACTAGCGGGGGGTCGAACGCAGTATTTT; J: TRBJ2-3; size: NA; D: TRBD2; V: TRBV30
CDR3: CASLEETGLNTEAFF; DNA: TGTGCCTCGCTAGAAGAAACAGGGTTGAACACTGAAGCTTTCTTT; J: TRBJ1-1; size: NA; D: NA; V: TRBV5-5
CDR3: CASSMSSGVPDTQYF; DNA: TGTGCCAGTAGTATGTCTAGCGGGGTCCCAGATACGCAGTATTTT; J: TRBJ2-3; size: NA; D: TRBD2; V: TRBV19
CDR3: CASSSSSQATGANVLTF; DNA: TGTGCCAGCAGCTCTAGTAGCCAGGCGACGGGGGCCAACGTCCTGACTTTC; J: TRBJ2-6; size: few; D: NA; V: TRBV7-9
CDR3: CASSHYSGESYEQYF; DNA: TGTGCCAGCAGTCACTATAGCGGGGAGTCCTACGAGCAGTACTTC; J: TRBJ2-7; size: NA; D: TRBD2; V: TRBV27
CDR3: CASRLDRGNNQPQHF; DNA: TGTGCCAGCAGATTGGACAGGGGTAACAATCAGCCCCAGCATTTT; J: TRBJ1-5; size: NA; D: TRBD1; V: TRBV6-6
CDR3: CASSSGGFRETQYF; DNA: TGTGCCAGCAGTTCCGGGGGGTTTCGGGAGACCCAGTACTTC; J: TRBJ2-5; size: NA; D: TRBD2; V: TRBV6-5
CDR3: CASSQIFGEVYTGELFF; DNA: TGTGCCAGCAGCCAAATTTTCGGGGAAGTGTACACCGGGGAGCTGTTTTTT; J: TRBJ2-2; size: NA; D: NA; V: TRBV5-6
CDR3: CASSQDRQNTGELFF; DNA: TGCGCCAGCAGCCAAGATCGGCAAAACACCGGGGAGCTGTTTTTT; J: TRBJ2-2; size: few; D: NA; V: TRBV4-1
CDR3: CAWEGGGSSVTDTQYF; DNA: TGTGCCTGGGAAGGCGGGGGGTCCAGTGTTACAGATACGCAGTATTTT; J: TRBJ2-3; size: NA; D: TRBD2; V: TRBV30
CDR3: CASSYRQGPNEQFF; DNA: TGTGCCAGCAGTTACAGACAGGGTCCCAATGAGCAGTTCTTC; J: TRBJ2-1; size: NA; D: TRBD1; V: TRBV6-5
CDR3: CASSPSFGTAAYEQYF; DNA: TGTGCCAGCAGCCCGAGTTTTGGGACAGCCGCTTACGAGCAGTACTTC; J: TRBJ2-7; size: few; D: TRBD1; V: TRBV27
CDR3: CASSLGTRATDTQYF; DNA: TGTGCCAGCAGCTTGGGGACCAGGGCCACAGATACGCAGTATTTT; J: TRBJ2-3; size: NA; D: NA; V: TRBV5-4
CDR3: CSALGAGAVATEAFF; DNA: TGCAGCGCCTTAGGGGCAGGGGCTGTAGCAACTGAAGCCTTCTTT; J: TRBJ1-1; size: NA; D: NA; V: TRBV29-1
CDR3: CASSLEGGASADTQYF; DNA: TGTGCCAGCAGCTTAGAGGGGGGGGCCTCTGCAGATACGCAGTATTTT; J: TRBJ2-3; size: NA; D: NA; V: TRBV11-2
CDR3: CASSPGRSWSENIQYF; DNA: TGTGCCAGCAGCCCGGGACGTTCTTGGTCCGAAAACATTCAGTACTTC; J: TRBJ2-4; size: NA; D: NA; V: TRBV11-2
CDR3: CASSQFLQNEQFF; DNA: TGCGCCAGCAGCCAATTTCTGCAGAATGAGCAGTTCTTC; J: TRBJ2-1; size: medium-sized; D: NA; V: TRBV4-3
CDR3: CASSLEGYEQYF; DNA: TGTGCCAGCAGCTTAGAAGGTTACGAGCAGTACTTC; J: TRBJ2-7; size: NA; D: NA; V: TRBV13
CDR3: CASSLERLTEAFF; DNA: TGTGCCAGCAGCTTAGAGAGGTTGACTGAAGCTTTCTTT; J: TRBJ1-1; size: NA; D: NA; V: TRBV7-9
CDR3: CASSQDRSIGSSYEQYF; DNA: TGCGCCAGCAGCCAAGATAGGAGTATCGGGAGCTCCTACGAGCAGTACTTC; J: TRBJ2-7; size: NA; D: NA; V: TRBV4-3
CDR3: CASSQEMVRTGRDTEAFF; DNA: TGCGCCAGCAGCCAAGAAATGGTTAGGACAGGGAGGGACACTGAAGCTTTCTTT; J: TRBJ1-1; size: NA; D: TRBD1; V: TRBV4-3
CDR3: CASSQEGTGGYEQYF; DNA: TGCGCCAGCAGCCAAGAGGGGACAGGGGGTTACGAGCAGTACTTC; J: TRBJ2-7; size: NA; D: TRBD1; V: TRBV4-3
CDR3: CASSDSGGLSGELFF; DNA: TGTGCCAGCAGTGACTCGGGGGGGCTTTCCGGGGAGCTGTTTTTT; J: TRBJ2-2; size: NA; D: TRBD2; V: TRBV25-1
CDR3: CASSLEGRFSGNTIYF; DNA: TGTGCCAGCAGCTTAGAGGGCAGGTTCTCTGGAAACACCATATATTTT; J: TRBJ1-3; size: NA; D: NA; V: TRBV7-8